This TCR beta chain emerged from a study of shared clonotypes between healthy human individuals. Profiling relied on immunoSEQ multiplex PCR, and the TCRdb table lists in-frame clones only, not all of them. Of about 600,000 clones in the sample, around 77% were seen once. V trimming: 3 bases; J trimming: 3 bases; junction bases outside the gene matches: 4. Germline V gene data show CDR1 as SEHNR and CDR2 as FQNEAQ (reference sequence). The CDR3 runs to 14 residues. The specimen was PBMCs. This clonotype was sampled from a woman aged 40 to 49 in good health. Some clones in this sample may be carry-over from other donors' samples. The V call is TRBV7-9, the J call TRBJ2-5; TRBD2 aligns across 7 bases. The CDR3 DNA reads TGTGCCAGCAGCTTTGGACTAGGGGAAGAGACCCAGTACTTC. This sequence encodes CASSFGLGEETQYF. The full variable domain, completed using reference TRBV7-9 and TRBJ2-5, is DTGVSQNPRHKITKRGQNVTFRCDPISEHNRLYWYRQTLGQGPEFLTYFQNEAQLEKSRLLSDRFSAERPKGSFSTLEIQRTEQGDSAMYLCASSFGLGEETQYFGPGTRLLVL.